A selection of T cell receptor beta chains follows, all from one sample in a study of CD8 T cells in Susac syndrome. TCRdb called the immunoSEQ multiplex PCR reads again in MiXCR, with one record for every CDR3 protein. The sample consists of under 550,000 distinct CDR3 sequences, approximately 85% of them appearing once. The sequenced material came from CD8+ T cells from PBMCs. These receptors all stem from a human donor with multiple sclerosis. Both conserved end residues are part of each CDR3. A D gene is named only where the DNA matches it firmly. Only part of the rows carry a size: once, few, many, or a class if the clone is expanded.

D | J | size | V | DNA | CDR3
TRBD1 | TRBJ1-5 | few | TRBV5-1 | TGTGCCAGCAGTTTGGGGGGACAGGGCAATCAGCCCCAGCATTTT | CASSLGGQGNQPQHF
NA | TRBJ1-3 | NA | TRBV4-1 | TGCGCCAGCAGCCACGCTGACAGAATCTCCTCTGGAAACACCATATATTTT | CASSHADRISSGNTIYF
NA | TRBJ2-7 | once | TRBV28 | TGTGCCAGCAGTTTAGTGGACCCGACAGGATACGAGCAGTACTTC | CASSLVDPTGYEQYF
NA | TRBJ1-1 | NA | TRBV30 | TGTGCCTGGAGTGTACGACAGAGTAACACTGAAGCTTTCTTT | CAWSVRQSNTEAFF
NA | TRBJ1-1 | few | TRBV5-4 | TGTGCCAGCAGCTTGGGGTCGGAGGGTGGGGTGTGGAACACTGAAGCTTTCTTT | CASSLGSEGGVWNTEAFF
NA | TRBJ1-2 | once | TRBV25-1 | TGTGCCAGCAGCGATTGGGGGGACTATGGCTACGCCTTC | CASSDWGDYGYAF
NA | TRBJ2-7 | NA | TRBV29-1 | TGCAGCGTAAGGACAGTCGATCGCTACGAGCAGTACTTC | CSVRTVDRYEQYF
NA | TRBJ2-7 | NA | TRBV12-3/TRBV12-4 | TGTGCCAGCAGTCCGAAGACAGGACAGAAGTCGTCCTACGAGCAGTACTTC | CASSPKTGQKSSYEQYF
TRBD2 | TRBJ2-3 | NA | TRBV6-1 | TGTGCCAGCAGCCGAGGTAGCGGGGAGGGGAAAGATACGCAGTATTTT | CASSRGSGEGKDTQYF
TRBD2 | TRBJ2-7 | NA | TRBV6-1 | TGTGCCAGCAGCCGACTAGCGGGGGTATCCTACGAGCAGTACTTC | CASSRLAGVSYEQYF
NA | TRBJ2-1 | NA | TRBV27 | TGTGCCAGCAGTTCGTTCGGCTCCTACAATGAGCAGTTCTTC | CASSSFGSYNEQFF
TRBD2 | TRBJ2-5 | NA | TRBV29-1 | TGCAGCGTTGGGCCCGGGCTAGCGGGAGTAGAAGAGACCCAGTACTTC | CSVGPGLAGVEETQYF
NA | TRBJ1-1 | NA | TRBV27 | TGTGCCAGCAGTTTCGGGGTTGGGGGCACTGAAGCTTTCTTT | CASSFGVGGTEAFF
TRBD2 | TRBJ2-3 | NA | TRBV14 | TGTGCCAGCAGCCGAGGGAGGGCTCCGAACACAGATACGCAGTATTTT | CASSRGRAPNTDTQYF
NA | TRBJ2-1 | NA | TRBV4-1 | TGCGCCAGCAGCGAAGGGGTTAGCGGTAGTTACAATGAGCAGTTCTTC | CASSEGVSGSYNEQFF
NA | TRBJ2-7 | once | TRBV5-1 | TGCGCCAGCAGCTTTACAGGGTTGTGGGAGCAGTACTTC | CASSFTGLWEQYF
NA | TRBJ2-2 | NA | TRBV6-5 | TGTGCCAGCAGTTACAACGGGAGAACCGGGGAGCTGTTTTTT | CASSYNGRTGELFF
NA | TRBJ2-1 | NA | TRBV20-1 | TGCAGTGCTAGGGGGCTTACCAGGACCTACAATGAGCAGTTCTTC | CSARGLTRTYNEQFF
TRBD1 | TRBJ2-1 | once | TRBV19 | TGTGCCAGTAGTAAGCGGGACAGGGATTTGAATGAGCAGTTCTTC | CASSKRDRDLNEQFF
TRBD2 | TRBJ2-6 | once | TRBV20-1 | TGCAGTGCTAGAGATGAACCTAGCGGGAGCTTTTTTGTGGGGGCCAACGTCCTGACTTTC | CSARDEPSGSFFVGANVLTF
NA | TRBJ2-2 | NA | TRBV10-3 | TGTGCCATCAGTGAGGGCACTGCGAACACCGGGGAGCTGTTTTTT | CAISEGTANTGELFF
NA | TRBJ2-3 | NA | TRBV5-1 | TGCGCCAGCAGCTCCCCGGGCGGGACTGACACAGATACGCAGTATTTT | CASSSPGGTDTDTQYF